The 15 T cell receptor beta chains presented below share a single source sample, sequenced in a study of tumor-infiltrating lymphocytes in primary liver carcinoma (dated by TCRdb to about 2017). Blood RNA was extracted from unsorted whole blood using TRIzol reagent, and germline DNA was obtained with the DNeasy Blood & Tissue kit. TCRdb names Illumina HiSeq 2500 as the instrument used. TCRbeta-specific cDNA was reverse-transcribed from 500 ng total RNA using a constant-region primer and ProtoScript II reverse transcriptase. Three nested multiplex PCR rounds, following a slightly modified ARM-PCR procedure, were used to build the TCRbeta libraries. Each of the first two PCR rounds ran for about 10 cycles using multiplex TRBV1-TRBV30 forward primers together with a Cbeta reverse primer. TCRdb reworked the public reads: Q25 trimming with fastp, MiXCR clone assembly, productive beta chains retained. Every entry covers one CDR3 protein and lists the most common genes and DNA from its rows. The sample table lists fewer than 350,000 distinct CDR3 sequences, about 62% of them with a count of one. In total, the top ten clones hold roughly 8.6% of the sample.

Material for sequencing was peripheral blood. All receptors derive from a man between 40 and 49 years old with primary liver carcinoma and hepatitis B virus infection.

The chain has TRBV6-2 or TRBV6-3 and TRBJ1-2, with a possible D match to TRBD1 (5 bases). V lost 5 bases and J lost 6, with 19 bases in between. This CDR3 is 15 amino acids long. CDR1 is MNHEY, CDR2 SVGEGT, per germline. CDR3 in amino acids: CASSHSRGAPNGYTF. The CDR3 DNA follows: TGTGCCAGCAGTCATTCCCGAGGGGCGCCTAATGGCTACACCTTC.

This chain joins TRBV24-1 and TRBJ1-5; D is unclear. The germline gives CDR1 KGHDR, CDR2 SFDVKD. CDR3 length equals 12 residues. V lost 4 bases to trimming and J lost 10 bases, with 10 bases between them. Written as DNA, the CDR3 is TGTGCCACCAGTGACCCAGCTGGACCCCAGCATTTT. This gives the protein CATSDPAGPQHF.

This clonotype was counted only a few times. The CDR3 DNA reads TGTGCCTGTTCCCGGGCGTCCGGGTTCACCGGGGAGCTGTTTTTT. Translating gives CACSRASGFTGELFF. The chain has TRBV30 and TRBJ2-2; D remains unclear. V was cut by 6 bases and J by 4 bases, with 18 bases left in between. CDR3 length: 15 amino acids. Germline-derived CDR1 and CDR2 are GTSNPN and SVGIG (reference sequence).

Comments on this clonotype: This may stem from a read error, because a much larger clone lies one nucleotide away. Since the CDR3 does not end with the conserved phenylalanine or tryptophan, this likely comes from a read error. This chain joins TRBV29-1 and TRBJ2-1; D uncertain. V was shortened by 8 bases and J by 3 bases, with 8 bases between the two germline ends. Germline CDR1 is SQVTM and CDR2 is ANQGSEA. CDR3 size: 11 residues. The CDR3 region is CSFELYNEQFC. The CDR3 DNA is TGCAGCTTCGAACTCTACAATGAGCAGTTCTGC.

This clonotype came up once. No DNA is shown, since the ends of the CDR3 on it are uncertain; the CDR3 is the one TCRdb lists. CDR3 residues: CASSLVAAGNYGYIF. The V and J genes are TRBV5-6 and TRBJ1-2. CDR1 and CDR2 (germline): SGHDT, YYEEEE. The CDR3 totals 15 residues, both ends included.

This clonotype was picked up one time. A much larger clone lies a single base off, so this may be a read error. The chain joins TRBV12-3 or TRBV12-4 to TRBJ2-2; perhaps D is TRBD1 or TRBD2 (5 bases each). V shed 5 bases and J shed 7 bases, with 14 bases lying between them. The CDR3 extends over 14 amino acids. The CDR3 DNA is TGTGCCAGCAGTAGGACACTAGGGATCGGGGAGCTGTTTTTT. This codes for CASSRTLGIGELFF.

In this sample, this clonotype turned up many times. V gene TRBV6-5 combines with J gene TRBJ2-7; possible D gene TRBD2, 6 bases. The CDR3 loop spans 12 amino acids. The ends were cut back, 8 bases at V and 6 bases at J, with 14 bases in the middle. Germline-derived CDR1 and CDR2 are MNHEY and SVGAGI. The CDR3 loop reads CASGEGRREQYF. As DNA, the CDR3 is TGTGCCAGCGGCGAGGGGAGGCGCGAGCAGTACTTC.

Points on this clonotype: It is unclear where the CDR3 begins or ends on the DNA, so no DNA is shown, and the CDR3 is as TCRdb lists it. The CDR3: CASILGRGNTGGLFF. The V gene is TRBV12-3 or TRBV12-4, the J gene TRBJ2-2. The CDR3 spans 15 residues, counting both ends.

The rearrangement uses TRBV29-1 and TRBJ1-2; D is ambiguous. Trimming removed 2 bases from V and 10 bases from J, with 11 bases in between. The length of the CDR3 is 11 residues. Germline V CDR1 and CDR2: SQVTM, ANQGSEA. CDR3 DNA sequence: TGCAGCGTTGAAAATAACTGTGACTACACCTTC. This gives the protein CSVENNCDYTF.

The chain has TRBV14 and TRBJ2-1, with 8 nucleotides matching TRBD2. CDR1 SGHDN and CDR2 FVKESK come from the germline V gene. The CDR3 contains 16 residues. After removal of 5 bases from V and 3 bases from J, the junction contained 9 bases not matched to a gene. The CDR3 loop reads CASSDIAGHFYNEQFF. The CDR3 DNA is TGTGCCAGCAGCGACATAGCGGGACACTTCTACAATGAGCAGTTCTTC.

A few counts support this clonotype. This likely comes from a read error, as the CDR3 has no conserved phenylalanine or tryptophan at its end. The V gene is TRBV29-1, the J gene TRBJ2-7; TRBD2 agrees at 8 bases. The germline CDR1 and CDR2 sequences are SQVTM and ANQGSEA. The CDR3 sequence is 15 residues long. With 7 bases clipped from V and 4 bases from J, the junction kept 15 bases outside the gene matches. In DNA, the CDR3 is TGCAGCGCGGGGGGGGGGACTTTCCCCTCATACGAGCAGTACTTA. It codes for CSAGGGTFPSYEQYL.

Regarding this clonotype: This clone may be a read error of a much larger clone one base away. CDR3 coding DNA: TGTGCCAGCAGGGGATACAATCGGCCCCAGCATTTT. Protein: CASRGYNRPQHF. The gene calls are TRBV6-6 and TRBJ1-5; D gene unclear. The CDR3 runs 12 residues. CDR1 is MNHNY and CDR2 is SVGAGI in the germline V gene (reference sequence).

As regards this clonotype: This may arise from a read error, as a much more abundant clone is one base away. The DNA of the CDR3 is TGTGCCAGCAGCCAAGATCGGGGAAATGACTACACCTTC. As protein: CASSQDRGNDYTF. This chain joins TRBV14 and TRBJ1-2; D remains unclear. This CDR3 is 13 amino acids long. The germline CDR1 and CDR2 sequences are SGHDN and FVKESK. Trimming removed 0 bases at V and 10 bases at J, with 12 bases between.

Concerning this clonotype: A much larger clonotype is one base distant, so this may be a read error. The gene calls are TRBV6-2 or TRBV6-3 and TRBJ2-1, with D possibly being TRBD1 (6 bases). Trimming stripped 6 bases from V and 13 bases from J, with 19 bases between. The CDR3 contains 13 residues. Germline V gene data show CDR1 as MNHEY and CDR2 as SVGEGT. The DNA of the CDR3 is TGTGCCAGCAGAGAAACAGGGATGGAGACCCAGTTCTTC. Translated, it gives CASRETGMETQFF.

This clonotype was seen once. A read error may account for a junction end that differs from germline. The chain joins TRBV5-4 to TRBJ1-2, with TRBD1 matching 10 bases. The length of the CDR3 is 16 residues. Germline V gene lookup returns CDR1 SGHNT and CDR2 YYREEE (reference sequence). The CDR3 spells CASSAVGTGVNYGYIF. The CDR3 DNA follows: TGTGCCAGCAGCGCCGTGGGGACAGGGGTAAACTATGGCTACATCTTC. Based on the CDR3 plus reference TRBV5-4 and TRBJ1-2, the full variable domain is ETGVTQSPTHLIKTRGQQVTLRCSSQSGHNTVSWYQQALGQGPQFIFQYYREEENGRGNFPPRFSGLQFPNYSSELNVNALELDDSALYLCASSAVGTGVNYGYIFGSGTRLTVV.